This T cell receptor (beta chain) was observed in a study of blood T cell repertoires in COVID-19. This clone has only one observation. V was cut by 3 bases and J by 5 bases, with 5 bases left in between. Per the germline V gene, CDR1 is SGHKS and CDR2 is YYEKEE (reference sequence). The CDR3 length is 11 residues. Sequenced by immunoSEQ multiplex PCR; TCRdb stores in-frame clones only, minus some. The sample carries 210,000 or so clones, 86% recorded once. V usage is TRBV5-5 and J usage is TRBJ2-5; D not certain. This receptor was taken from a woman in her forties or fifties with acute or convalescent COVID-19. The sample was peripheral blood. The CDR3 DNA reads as TGTGCCAGCAGCTCCAGGGAGACCCAGTACTTC. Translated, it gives CASSSRETQYF. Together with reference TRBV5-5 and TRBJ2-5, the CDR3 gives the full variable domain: DAGVTQSPTHLIKTRGQQVTLRCSPISGHKSVSWYQQVLGQGPQFIFQYYEKEERGRGNFPDRFSARQFPNYSSELNVNALLLGDSALYLCASSSRETQYFGPGTRLLVL.